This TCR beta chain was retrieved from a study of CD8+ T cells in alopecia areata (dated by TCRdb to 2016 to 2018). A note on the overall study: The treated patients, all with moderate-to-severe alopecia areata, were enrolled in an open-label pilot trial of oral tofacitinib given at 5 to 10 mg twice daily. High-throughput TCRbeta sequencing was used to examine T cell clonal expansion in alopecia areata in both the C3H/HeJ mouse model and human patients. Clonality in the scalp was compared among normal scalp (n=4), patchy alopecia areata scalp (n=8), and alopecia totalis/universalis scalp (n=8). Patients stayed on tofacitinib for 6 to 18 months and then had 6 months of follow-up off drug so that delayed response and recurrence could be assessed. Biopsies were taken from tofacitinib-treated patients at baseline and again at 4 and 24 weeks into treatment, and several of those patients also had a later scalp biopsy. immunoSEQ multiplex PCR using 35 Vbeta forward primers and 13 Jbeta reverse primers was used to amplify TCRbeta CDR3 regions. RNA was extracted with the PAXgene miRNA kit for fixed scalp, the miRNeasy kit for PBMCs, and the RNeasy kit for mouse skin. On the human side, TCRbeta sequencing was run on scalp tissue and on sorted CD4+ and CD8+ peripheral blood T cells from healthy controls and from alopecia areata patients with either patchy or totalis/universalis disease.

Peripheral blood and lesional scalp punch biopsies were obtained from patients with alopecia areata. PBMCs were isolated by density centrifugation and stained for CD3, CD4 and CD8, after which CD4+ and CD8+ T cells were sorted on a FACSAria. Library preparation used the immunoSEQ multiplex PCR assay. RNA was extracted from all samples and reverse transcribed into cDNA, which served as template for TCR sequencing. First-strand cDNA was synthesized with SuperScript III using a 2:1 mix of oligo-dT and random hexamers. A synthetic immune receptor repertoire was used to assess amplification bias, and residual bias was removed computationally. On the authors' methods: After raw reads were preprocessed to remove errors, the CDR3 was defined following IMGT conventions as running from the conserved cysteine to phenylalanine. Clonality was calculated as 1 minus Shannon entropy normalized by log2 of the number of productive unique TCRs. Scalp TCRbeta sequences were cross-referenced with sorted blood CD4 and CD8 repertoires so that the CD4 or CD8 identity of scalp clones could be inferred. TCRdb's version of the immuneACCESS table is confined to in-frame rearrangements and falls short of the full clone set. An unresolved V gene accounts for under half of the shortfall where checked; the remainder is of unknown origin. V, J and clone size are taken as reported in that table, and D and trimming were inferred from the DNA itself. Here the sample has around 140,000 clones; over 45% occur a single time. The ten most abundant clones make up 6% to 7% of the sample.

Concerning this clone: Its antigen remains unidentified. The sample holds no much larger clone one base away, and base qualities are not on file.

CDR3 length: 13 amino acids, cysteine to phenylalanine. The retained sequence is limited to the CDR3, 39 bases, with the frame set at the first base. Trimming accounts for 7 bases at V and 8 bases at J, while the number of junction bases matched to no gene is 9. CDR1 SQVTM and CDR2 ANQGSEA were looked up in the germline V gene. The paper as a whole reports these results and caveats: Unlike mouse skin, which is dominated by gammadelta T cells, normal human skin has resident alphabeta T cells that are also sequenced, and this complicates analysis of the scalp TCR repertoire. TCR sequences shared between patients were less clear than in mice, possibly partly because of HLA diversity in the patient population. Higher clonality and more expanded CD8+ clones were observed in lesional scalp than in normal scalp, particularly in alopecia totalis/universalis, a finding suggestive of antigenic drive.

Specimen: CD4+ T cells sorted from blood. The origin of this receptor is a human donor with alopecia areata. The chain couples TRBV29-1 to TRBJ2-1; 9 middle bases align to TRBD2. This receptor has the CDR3 CSDRRAGGDEQFF. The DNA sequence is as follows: TGCAGCGACCGCCGAGCGGGAGGCGATGAGCAGTTCTTC.